Following are 2 T cell receptor beta chains from one sample sequenced in a study of blood T cell repertoires in COVID-19 (dated by TCRdb to the early 2020s). The library was obtained by the immunoSEQ multiplex PCR assay. TCRdb stores this immuneACCESS table with in-frame sequences only. Part of the clones is absent; in the studies checked, under half of the shortfall reflects unresolved V genes, and no reason is known for the rest. For this sample the table gives 150,000 or so clones, of which around four fifths were detected only once. In total, the top ten clones hold 2.5% to 3% of the sample. The sample was peripheral blood. Receptors were obtained from a woman in her sixties or seventies with acute or convalescent COVID-19.

The genes are TRBV9 and TRBJ2-3; 10 bases agree with TRBD2. J was trimmed by 1 base and V by 3 bases; bases with no gene match: 5. Germline V gives CDR1 SGDLS, CDR2 YYNGEE. The CDR3 runs 16 residues. This CDR3 is CASSALGTSGTDTQYF. CDR3 in DNA: TGTGCCAGCAGCGCTCTCGGGACTAGCGGCACAGATACGCAGTATTTT.

The chain recombines TRBV7-9 with TRBJ1-2, with D perhaps TRBD1 (5 bases). Germline V gene lookup returns CDR1 SEHNR and CDR2 FQNEAQ (reference sequence). V was cut by 1 base and J by 6 bases, with 6 bases left in between. CDR3 length: 12 amino acids. CDR3 residues: CASSLGQNGYTF. The CDR3 DNA sequence: TGTGCCAGCAGCTTAGGACAGAATGGCTACACCTTC.